Below, 25 T cell receptor beta chains from the same sample are listed, as sequenced in a study of shared clonotypes between healthy human individuals. The method was immunoSEQ multiplex PCR; TCRdb's version includes in-frame clones alone and lacks a portion of them. The data hold millions of clones, with roughly 96% observed a single time. Sequenced material: naive CD4+ T cells sorted from blood. As for subset: CD45RA+ positively selected. The receptor set was obtained from a man aged 18 to 29 in good health.

The chain employs TRBV11-3 and TRBJ2-3; 7 bases agree with TRBD2. Germline V gives CDR1 SGHNT, CDR2 YENEEA. The CDR3 extends over 16 amino acids. Trimming took 1 base from V and 6 from J; bases not matched to a gene: 10. The CDR3: CASSLVLGREPDTQYF. The CDR3, as DNA: TGTGCCAGCAGCTTAGTTCTAGGGCGGGAGCCTGATACGCAGTATTTT.

The rearrangement joins TRBV11-2 to TRBJ2-7, with 8 bases aligning to TRBD1. The CDR3 runs to 19 residues. The germline CDR1 and CDR2 sequences are SGHAT and FQNNGV. V was clipped by 7 bases and J by 3 bases; unmatched bases: 23. CDR3 nucleotide sequence: TGTGCCAGCACCCCCATAAACCAAGGGACAGGCCACCCTCTCTACGAGCAGTACTTC. Encoded protein: CASTPINQGTGHPLYEQYF.

V usage is TRBV5-1 and J usage is TRBJ2-2; 7 bases agree with TRBD1. The ends lost 2 bases at V and 0 bases at J; junction bases unmatched: 4. The CDR3 is made up of 16 amino acids. Germline CDR1 and CDR2: SGHRS and YFSETQ. The CDR3 protein is CASSLTGVPNTGELFF. DNA for the CDR3: TGCGCCAGCAGCTTAACAGGGGTTCCGAACACCGGGGAGCTGTTTTTT. Combining the CDR3 with reference TRBV5-1 and TRBJ2-2 gives the whole variable domain KAGVTQTPRYLIKTRGQQVTLSCSPISGHRSVSWYQQTPGQGLQFLFEYFSETQRNKGNFPGRFSGRQFSNSRSEMNVSTLELGDSALYLCASSLTGVPNTGELFFGEGSRLTVL.

This clone turned up a few times. The V and J genes are TRBV19 and TRBJ2-5, with 7 bases that match TRBD2. With V trimmed by 6 bases and J by 5 bases, 9 bases remained unmatched. Germline lookup yields CDR1 LNHDA and CDR2 SQIVND (reference sequence). This CDR3 is built from 14 residues. The CDR3 protein is CASSVSGPGETQYF. The CDR3 DNA reads TGTGCCAGTAGCGTTAGCGGGCCAGGGGAGACCCAGTACTTC.

V and J are TRBV28 and TRBJ1-4, with D unclear. The CDR3 has 12 amino acids. V was trimmed by 8 bases and J by 8 bases, leaving 12 bases between them. From germline, CDR1 is MDHEN and CDR2 SYDVKM. CDR3 DNA: TGTGCCAGCCACCTCGGCGGCGAAAAACTGTTTTTT. Amino acids: CASHLGGEKLFF.

The chain uses TRBV6-1 and TRBJ2-7, with TRBD2 matching over 12 bases. Germline CDR1 and CDR2: MNHNS and SASEGT. CDR3 length: 15 residues. V lost 1 base to trimming and J lost 6 bases; unmatched junction nucleotides: 4. The CDR3 DNA reads as TGTGCCAGCAGTGAAGGGACTAGCGGGGTACGCGAGCAGTACTTC. This sequence encodes CASSEGTSGVREQYF.

This clone was observed a single time. The chain employs TRBV5-1 and TRBJ2-7; tentatively, D is TRBD1 (5 bases). Per germline, CDR1 SGHRS and CDR2 YFSETQ. This CDR3 comprises 12 residues. V was shortened by 4 bases and J by 7 bases, with 12 bases between the two germline ends. CDR3 DNA sequence: TGCGCCAGCAGCCTACAGGTGGGGGAGCAGTACTTC. It is translated as CASSLQVGEQYF.

The CDR3 loop is CASSPSYMATSYNEQFF. The CDR3, as DNA: TGCGCCAGCAGCCCGTCCTACATGGCTACCTCCTACAATGAGCAGTTCTTC. J is TRBJ2-1 and V is TRBV5-1; no firm D call. The CDR3 consists of 17 residues. V was clipped by 4 bases and J by 0 bases, with 17 bases between them. Per germline, CDR1 SGHRS and CDR2 YFSETQ.

The chain recombines TRBV5-1 with TRBJ2-6; a possible D gene is TRBD1 (6 bases). The CDR3 contains 17 residues. V dropped 2 bases and J dropped 1 base, with 13 bases sitting between them. The germline V gene encodes CDR1 SGHRS and CDR2 YFSETQ. The CDR3 reads CASSFTGTKSGANVLTF. The CDR3 nucleotides are TGCGCCAGCAGCTTCACCGGGACAAAATCTGGGGCCAACGTCCTGACTTTC. Full variable domain (rest looked up from reference TRBV5-1 and TRBJ2-6): KAGVTQTPRYLIKTRGQQVTLSCSPISGHRSVSWYQQTPGQGLQFLFEYFSETQRNKGNFPGRFSGRQFSNSRSEMNVSTLELGDSALYLCASSFTGTKSGANVLTFGAGSRLTVL.

The chain links TRBV7-9 to TRBJ2-7; D is unresolved. V was cut by 4 bases and J by 6 bases, with 22 bases left in between. The CDR3 extends over 16 amino acids. The V gene's germline CDR1 is SEHNR and CDR2 FQNEAQ (reference sequence). The CDR3 reads CASSSSGEGYYSEQYF. The CDR3, as DNA: TGTGCCAGCAGCTCTTCGGGTGAAGGGTACTACTCCGAGCAGTACTTC.

The chain has TRBV6-5 and TRBJ2-7; no reliable D call. Trimming removed 8 bases at V and 1 base at J, with 12 bases between. Germline-derived CDR1 and CDR2 are MNHEY and SVGAGI. This CDR3 region has 13 residues. The CDR3 DNA reads TGTGCCAGCGGGATGGACGTGTCCTACGAGCAGTACTTC. Translated, it gives CASGMDVSYEQYF.

This rearrangement joins TRBV6-6 to TRBJ1-2, with D maybe TRBD1 (6 bases). CDR3 length: 14 amino acids. Looked up from germline, CDR1 is MNHNY and CDR2 is SVGAGI (reference sequence). The V end lost 2 bases, the J end lost 4 bases, and 11 bases lay between the germline ends. This chain's CDR3 is CASSYTGQPYGYTF. CDR3 nucleotides: TGTGCCAGCAGTTACACTGGACAGCCCTATGGCTACACCTTC.

A remark on this clone: Germline and junction disagree at one end, which may indicate a read error. CDR3 sequence: CSVQEIASGNTIYF. Written as DNA, the CDR3 is TGCAGCGTTCAAGAGATTGCCTCTGGAAACACCATATATTTT. The chain recombines TRBV29-1 with TRBJ1-3; D unresolved. The CDR3 has 14 amino acids. Per germline, CDR1 SQVTM and CDR2 ANQGSEA.

The chain links TRBV7-8 to TRBJ2-1, with D unresolved. Per the germline V gene, CDR1 is SGHVS and CDR2 is FQNEAQ. The CDR3 loop spans 12 amino acids. V was pared by 5 bases and J by 2 bases, with 4 bases between. This CDR3 is CASSTTYNEQFF. The CDR3 DNA is TGTGCCAGCAGCACCACCTACAATGAGCAGTTCTTC. Filled out from reference TRBV7-8 and TRBJ2-1, the complete variable domain reads GAGVSQSPRYKVAKRGQDVALRCDPISGHVSLFWYQQALGQGPEFLTYFQNEAQLDKSGLPSDRFFAERPEGSVSTLKIQRTQQEDSAVYLCASSTTYNEQFFGPGTRLTVL.

The chain uses TRBV27 and TRBJ1-1; D is undetermined. V was pared by 4 bases and J by 0 bases, with 12 bases between. Germline CDR1 is MNHEY and CDR2 is SMNVEV (reference sequence). This CDR3 has 15 residues. In DNA form, the CDR3 reads TGTGCCAGCAGTTACGGCCCCGGAATGAACACTGAAGCTTTCTTT. This codes for CASSYGPGMNTEAFF.

The chain couples TRBV5-8 to TRBJ1-5; no reliable D call. The CDR3 runs to 14 residues. Germline values: CDR1 SGHTS, CDR2 YDEGEE. V was trimmed by 2 bases and J by 3 bases, leaving 9 bases between them. The CDR3 reads CASSLSQDNQPQHF. In DNA form, the CDR3 reads TGTGCCAGCAGCTTAAGTCAGGACAATCAGCCCCAGCATTTT.

The genes are TRBV18 and TRBJ2-3; D is tentatively TRBD1 or TRBD2 (5 bases each). This CDR3 region has 15 residues. Germline CDR1 reads KGHSH; CDR2 reads LQKENI. With 5 bases removed from V and 4 bases from J, the gap between germline ends came to 16 bases. The DNA of the CDR3 is TGTGCCAGCTCAGGGACGCAGGCCGGCGCAGATACGCAGTATTTT. Its protein product is CASSGTQAGADTQYF.

This clone was seen once. This rearrangement joins TRBV30 to TRBJ2-1; TRBD2 aligns across 13 bases. Germline V gene sequence: CDR1 GTSNPN, CDR2 SVGIG (reference sequence). The V segment lost 2 bases and the J segment 0 bases; nucleotides outside the gene matches: 13. The CDR3 runs to 20 residues. The CDR3 sequence is CAWSFTRTSGGSSSYNEQFF. The CDR3 region has the DNA TGTGCCTGGAGTTTTACCCGGACTAGCGGGGGCTCCAGCTCCTACAATGAGCAGTTCTTC. Full variable domain (outside the CDR3, taken from reference TRBV30 and TRBJ2-1): SQTIHQWPATLVQPVGSPLSLECTVEGTSNPNLYWYRQAAGRGLQLLFYSVGIGQISSEVPQNLSASRPQDRQFILSSKKLLLSDSGFYLCAWSFTRTSGGSSSYNEQFFGPGTRLTVL.

The chain uses TRBV5-6 and TRBJ1-1; D is ambiguous. The V and J ends lost 3 bases and 4 bases respectively, with 13 bases between them. The CDR3 extends over 14 amino acids. Germline loops: CDR1 SGHDT, CDR2 YYEEEE. The CDR3 DNA reads as TGTGCCAGCAGCTCATCACGGGCGCGCACTGAAGCTTTCTTT. This gives the protein CASSSSRARTEAFF. The full variable domain, with the rest looked up from reference TRBV5-6 and TRBJ1-1, is DAGVTQSPTHLIKTRGQQVTLRCSPKSGHDTVSWYQQALGQGPQFIFQYYEEEERQRGNFPDRFSGHQFPNYSSELNVNALLLGDSALYLCASSSSRARTEAFFGQGTRLTVV.

The chain carries TRBV27 and TRBJ1-1; 10 bases are a match to TRBD1. Unmatched junction bases numbered 3, after V lost 6 bases and J lost 2 bases. Germline CDR1 MNHEY, CDR2 SMNVEV (reference sequence). The CDR3 contains 14 residues. The CDR3 spells CASRTGGHNTEAFF. The CDR3 coding sequence is TGTGCCAGCAGGACAGGGGGCCATAACACTGAAGCTTTCTTT.

The J gene is TRBJ1-6, the V gene TRBV6-1; TRBD1 aligns across 7 bases. This CDR3 has 15 residues. Germline assignment: CDR1 MNHNS and CDR2 SASEGT. J gave up 7 bases and V 2 bases, and 5 bases lay outside the gene matches. The CDR3 reads CASSELTGNNSPLHF. CDR3 nucleotide sequence: TGTGCCAGCAGTGAATTGACAGGGAACAATTCACCCCTCCACTTT.

The chain couples TRBV2 to TRBJ1-4; D is uncertain. V was cut by 4 bases and J by 8 bases, with 17 bases left in between. Germline V CDR1 and CDR2: SNHLY, FYNNEI. The CDR3 sequence is 15 residues long. The CDR3 DNA follows: TGTGCCAGCAGTGCAGCCTTAGGGAACCGGGAAAAACTGTTTTTT. This codes for CASSAALGNREKLFF. Based on the CDR3 plus reference TRBV2 and TRBJ1-4, the full variable domain is EPEVTQTPSHQVTQMGQEVILRCVPISNHLYFYWYRQILGQKVEFLVSFYNNEISEKSEIFDDQFSVERPDGSNFTLKIRSTKLEDSAMYFCASSAALGNREKLFFGSGTQLSVL.

The gene calls are TRBV10-3 and TRBJ2-3, with D unclear. CDR1 ENHRY and CDR2 SYGVKD come from the germline V gene. V dropped 4 bases and J dropped 4 bases, with 12 bases sitting between them. CDR3 length equals 14 residues. DNA of the CDR3: TGTGCCATCAGTGGCGTCAGATCCGCAGATACGCAGTATTTT. Translation: CAISGVRSADTQYF.

CDR3 sequence: CAISESQGTTDTQYF. In DNA, the CDR3 is TGTGCCATCAGTGAGTCCCAGGGAACCACAGATACGCAGTATTTT. The chain uses TRBV10-3 and TRBJ2-3; possible D gene TRBD1, 5 bases. The CDR3 has 15 amino acids. V was clipped by 0 bases and J by 2 bases, with 9 bases between them. Germline lookup yields CDR1 ENHRY and CDR2 SYGVKD.

This clone was picked up one time. The V and J genes are TRBV5-1 and TRBJ2-5; 7 bases map to TRBD1. Germline V gives CDR1 SGHRS, CDR2 YFSETQ. The junction had 4 bases not matched to a gene; V was cut back by 4 bases and J by 1 base. The CDR3 is made up of 14 amino acids. The CDR3 here is CASSTGTAQETQYF. The CDR3 bases are TGCGCCAGCAGCACCGGGACAGCCCAAGAGACCCAGTACTTC. The entire variable domain, with the rest obtained from reference TRBV5-1 and TRBJ2-5, is as follows: KAGVTQTPRYLIKTRGQQVTLSCSPISGHRSVSWYQQTPGQGLQFLFEYFSETQRNKGNFPGRFSGRQFSNSRSEMNVSTLELGDSALYLCASSTGTAQETQYFGPGTRLLVL.